This TCR beta chain appears in the sequencing data of a study of CD8 T cells in Susac syndrome. Germline loops: CDR1 DFQATT, CDR2 SNEGSKA (reference sequence). CDR3 length equals 14 residues. V was pared by 2 bases and J by 9 bases, with 14 bases between. From blood CD8+ and CD4+ T cells, TCR beta sequences were generated. Matched for age and sex, the controls were healthy donors. About 0.5 to 1 ug RNA was reverse transcribed with random hexamers. Across 54 Vbeta and 13 Jbeta, immunoSEQ multiplex PCR amplified TCR beta CDR3. A single record per CDR3 protein comes from TCRdb applying MiXCR to the immunoSEQ multiplex PCR reads. The data show 150,000 to 200,000 distinct CDR3 sequences, more than 90% seen once.

V gene TRBV20-1 combines with J gene TRBJ1-6; D is undetermined. The sequence came from a human donor in good health. The sample was CD4+ T cells from PBMCs. CDR3 bases: TGCAGTGCTAGATCCGGGAATCGGATTTCACCCCTCCACTTT. It codes for CSARSGNRISPLHF.